This record covers a single T cell receptor beta chain. Its antigen is as yet unknown. PCR employed 60 Vbeta and 13 Jbeta primers. Clones were read by immunoSEQ multiplex PCR, and TCRdb kept only the in-frame ones, dropping some. The sample includes approximately 90,000 clones, about 80% of them seen just once. This entry belongs to a study of cytomegalovirus exposure and HLA in healthy donors. Study-level points and caveats: Reports showed the classifier diagnosing cytomegalovirus status with high specificity and sensitivity. As was reported, the HLA-A and HLA-B alleles of most subjects were accurately predicted from TCR beta sequences.

Sequences were obtained from PBMCs. The receptor's source is a male donor in good health and CMV-seronegative.

The CDR3 bases are TGTGCCACCAGCCGACTAACTCTAGCGGGGGGCCGTAACACCGGGGAGCTGTTTTTT. The encoded protein is CATSRLTLAGGRNTGELFF. The chain recombines TRBV15 with TRBJ2-2, with 11 bases that match TRBD2. CDR3 size: 19 residues. V was pared by 5 bases and J by 2 bases, with 13 bases of the junction left unmatched. The germline V gene has CDR1 LNHNV and CDR2 YYDKDF (reference sequence).